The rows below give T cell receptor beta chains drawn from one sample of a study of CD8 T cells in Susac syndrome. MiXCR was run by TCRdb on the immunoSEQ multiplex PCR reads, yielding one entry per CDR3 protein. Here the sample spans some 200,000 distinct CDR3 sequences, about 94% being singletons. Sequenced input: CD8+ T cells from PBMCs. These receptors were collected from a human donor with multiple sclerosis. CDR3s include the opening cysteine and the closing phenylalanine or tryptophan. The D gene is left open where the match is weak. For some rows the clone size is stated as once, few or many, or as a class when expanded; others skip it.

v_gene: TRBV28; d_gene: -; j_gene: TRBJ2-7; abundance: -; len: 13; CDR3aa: CASNEGGPYEQYF; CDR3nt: TGTGCCAGCAACGAGGGCGGACCCTACGAGCAGTACTTC
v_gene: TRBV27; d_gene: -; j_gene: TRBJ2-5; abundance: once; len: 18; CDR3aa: CASSPSYSTAPSRETQYF; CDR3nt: TGTGCCAGCAGCCCCAGCTACTCGACCGCGCCCTCACGAGAGACCCAGTACTTC
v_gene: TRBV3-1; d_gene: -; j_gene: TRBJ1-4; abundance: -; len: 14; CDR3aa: CASSQGWSNEKLFF; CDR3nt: TGTGCCAGCAGCCAGGGCTGGAGTAATGAAAAACTGTTTTTT
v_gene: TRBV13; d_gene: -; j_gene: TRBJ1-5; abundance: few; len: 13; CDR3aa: CASSAQGGQPQHF; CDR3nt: TGTGCCAGCAGCGCTCAAGGGGGTCAGCCCCAGCATTTT
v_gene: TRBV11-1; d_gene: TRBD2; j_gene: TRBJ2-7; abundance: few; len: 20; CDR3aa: CASSFGTSGRMRGVSYEQYF; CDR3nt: TGTGCCAGCAGCTTTGGGACTAGCGGGAGAATGAGGGGTGTCTCCTACGAGCAGTACTTC
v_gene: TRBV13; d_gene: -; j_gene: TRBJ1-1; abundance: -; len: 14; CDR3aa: CASSLGRRLAEAFF; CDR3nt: TGTGCCAGCAGCTTAGGCCGGAGGCTCGCTGAAGCTTTCTTT
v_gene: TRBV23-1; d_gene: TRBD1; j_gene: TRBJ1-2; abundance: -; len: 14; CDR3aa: CASSLWTGGGGYTF; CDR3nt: TGCGCCAGCAGTCTCTGGACAGGGGGCGGTGGCTACACCTTC
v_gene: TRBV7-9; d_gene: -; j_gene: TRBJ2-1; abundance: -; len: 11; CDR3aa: CASSSSGEQFF; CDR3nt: TGTGCCAGCAGCTCCAGCGGTGAGCAGTTCTTC
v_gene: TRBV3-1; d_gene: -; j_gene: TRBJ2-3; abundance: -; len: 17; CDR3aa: CASSQVLQGITRDTQYF; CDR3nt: TGTGCCAGCAGCCAAGTCTTACAGGGAATCACGAGGGATACGCAGTATTTT
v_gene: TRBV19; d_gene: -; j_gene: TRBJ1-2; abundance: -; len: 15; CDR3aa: CASSLPGAPAKGYTF; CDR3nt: TGTGCCAGTAGTTTACCTGGCGCACCGGCTAAGGGCTACACCTTC
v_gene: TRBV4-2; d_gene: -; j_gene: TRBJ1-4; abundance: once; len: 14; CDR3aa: CASSVEIRDEQLFF; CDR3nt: TGTGCCAGCAGCGTGGAAATTCGGGATGAACAACTGTTTTTT
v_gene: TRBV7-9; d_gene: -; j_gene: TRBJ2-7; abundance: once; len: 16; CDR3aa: CASSAQWVAETYEQYF; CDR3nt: TGTGCCAGCAGCGCCCAGTGGGTAGCGGAGACCTACGAGCAGTACTTC
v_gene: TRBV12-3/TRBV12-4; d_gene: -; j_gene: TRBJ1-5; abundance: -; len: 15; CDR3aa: CASSWGAVTGQPQHF; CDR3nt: TGTGCCAGCAGTTGGGGAGCAGTTACAGGTCAGCCCCAGCATTTT
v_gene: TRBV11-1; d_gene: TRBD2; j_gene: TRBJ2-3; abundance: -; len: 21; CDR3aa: CASSQRTPSLSGDGSTDTQYF; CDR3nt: TGTGCCAGCAGCCAAAGAACCCCATCACTTAGCGGGGACGGAAGCACAGATACGCAGTATTTT
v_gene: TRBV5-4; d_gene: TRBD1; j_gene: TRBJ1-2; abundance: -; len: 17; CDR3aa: CASSLGVDRGRLAGYTF; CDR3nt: TGTGCCAGCAGCTTGGGGGTGGACAGGGGAAGATTGGCTGGCTACACCTTC
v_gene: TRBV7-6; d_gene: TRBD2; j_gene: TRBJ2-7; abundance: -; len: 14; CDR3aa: CASSPLAGGGEQYF; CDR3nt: TGTGCCAGCAGTCCCCTAGCGGGGGGGGGCGAGCAGTACTTC
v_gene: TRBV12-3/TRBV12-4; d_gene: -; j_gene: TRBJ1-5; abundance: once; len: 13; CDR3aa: CASTDHATWPQHF; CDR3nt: TGTGCCAGCACCGACCATGCCACGTGGCCCCAGCATTTT
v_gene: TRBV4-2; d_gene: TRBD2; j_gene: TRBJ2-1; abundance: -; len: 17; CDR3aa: CASSQGFASGDYNEQFF; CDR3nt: TGTGCCAGCAGCCAAGGTTTTGCCAGCGGGGACTACAATGAGCAGTTCTTC
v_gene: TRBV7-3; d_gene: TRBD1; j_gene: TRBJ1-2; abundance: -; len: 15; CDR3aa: CASSPLGGQGSGYTF; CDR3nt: TGTGCCAGCAGCCCGTTAGGAGGACAGGGATCTGGCTACACCTTC
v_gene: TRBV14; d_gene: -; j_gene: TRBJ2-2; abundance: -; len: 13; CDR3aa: CASSLLRTGELFF; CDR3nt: TGTGCCAGCAGCCTCCTCCGCACCGGGGAGCTGTTTTTT
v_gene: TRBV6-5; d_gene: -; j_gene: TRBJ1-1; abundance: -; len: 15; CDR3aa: CASSFQQGGLTEAFF; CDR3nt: TGTGCCAGCAGTTTCCAACAGGGCGGGTTGACTGAAGCTTTCTTT
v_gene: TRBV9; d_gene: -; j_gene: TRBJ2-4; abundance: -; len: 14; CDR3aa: CASSVGASKNIQYF; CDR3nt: TGTGCCAGCAGCGTCGGGGCTTCCAAAAACATTCAGTACTTC
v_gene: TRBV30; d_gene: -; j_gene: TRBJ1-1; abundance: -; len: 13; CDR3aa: CAWSAGGTTEAFF; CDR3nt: TGTGCCTGGAGCGCCGGGGGCACTACTGAAGCTTTCTTT
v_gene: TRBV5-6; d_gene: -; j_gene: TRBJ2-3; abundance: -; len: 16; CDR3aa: CASSLSPGDNTDTQYF; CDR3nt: TGTGCCAGCAGCTTGTCCCCAGGGGATAACACAGATACGCAGTATTTT